This is a list of T cell receptor beta chains from one sample in a study of Ad26.COV2.S vaccination and SARS-CoV-2 variants. Produced via immunoSEQ multiplex PCR; TCRdb's table is partial and in-frame only. The sample shows about 280,000 clones, approximately 87% of them seen only once. Here the sequenced sample was peripheral blood, taken in a trial of Ad26.COV2.S vaccine versus placebo. All receptors derive from a person aged 18-60 years who received the Ad26.COV2.S COVID-19 vaccine or a placebo. The CDR3 runs from the conserved cysteine through the conserved F or W. Each record gives: V gene, clone size, J gene, D gene, CDR3 protein, CDR3 DNA. The D gene is left open where the match is weak. The size field is filled for only some rows; it gives once, few, many or a size class.

>TRBV5-8|.|TRBJ2-3|.
CASSLRLRGDTQYF
TGTGCCAGCAGCTTGCGACTTCGGGGGGATACGCAGTATTTT
>TRBV10-1|.|TRBJ2-7|TRBD2
CATRSGRGEQYF
TGCGCCACACGTAGCGGGAGAGGCGAGCAGTACTTC
>TRBV19|once|TRBJ1-4|.
CASSIGTNEKLFF
TGTGCCAGTAGCATCGGGACTAATGAAAAACTGTTTTTT
>TRBV6-1|.|TRBJ2-7|TRBD2
CASSEWGGEQYF
TGTGCCAGCAGTGAATGGGGGGGCGAGCAGTACTTC
>TRBV5-6|once|TRBJ2-7|.
CASSIGGSSYEQYF
TGTGCCAGCAGCATAGGGGGTTCCTCCTACGAGCAGTACTTC
>TRBV19|.|TRBJ2-1|.
CASSIQGLEQFF
TGTGCCAGTAGTATCCAGGGCCTAGAGCAGTTCTTC
>TRBV3-1/TRBV3-2|.|TRBJ1-4|.
CASSQVGGRWGEKLFF
TGTGCCAGCAGCCAAGTTGGCGGCCGCTGGGGTGAAAAACTGTTTTTT
>TRBV19|.|TRBJ1-1|.
CASSMMGGQRAEAFF
TGTGCCAGTAGTATGATGGGTGGGCAGAGGGCTGAAGCTTTCTTT
>TRBV19|.|TRBJ1-2|TRBD1
CASSRDRGPGGYGYTF
TGTGCCAGTAGCCGGGACAGGGGGCCTGGGGGTTATGGCTACACCTTC
>TRBV6-1|.|TRBJ1-1|.
CASSEWHWGNTEAFF
TGTGCCAGCAGTGAATGGCACTGGGGGAACACTGAAGCTTTCTTT
>TRBV6-1|.|TRBJ2-7|.
CASSEVREQYF
TGTGCCAGCAGTGAAGTTCGGGAGCAGTACTTC
>TRBV7-9|.|TRBJ1-2|.
CASSFGFGVYGYTF
TGTGCCAGCAGCTTCGGCTTCGGGGTCTATGGCTACACCTTC
>TRBV10-2|.|TRBJ1-5|.
CASRPGGNQPQHF
TGCGCCAGCAGACCCGGGGGGAATCAGCCCCAGCATTTT
>TRBV7-9|.|TRBJ1-1|.
CASSYLGHLNTEAFF
TGTGCCAGCAGCTACCTGGGACATTTGAACACTGAAGCTTTCTTT
>TRBV18|few|TRBJ2-1|.
CASSPSAQGPMGEQFF
TGTGCCAGCTCACCAAGTGCACAGGGACCGATGGGTGAGCAGTTCTTC
>TRBV10-3|many|TRBJ1-2|TRBD1
CAISVQQGSGGYTF
TGTGCCATCAGTGTACAACAGGGGTCGGGTGGCTACACCTTC
>TRBV18|.|TRBJ1-3|.
CASSPSDSSGNTIYF
TGTGCCAGCTCACCCTCGGACAGTTCTGGAAACACCATATATTTT
>TRBV30|.|TRBJ1-1|TRBD1
CAWRSAPRQGANTEAFF
TGTGCCTGGAGATCAGCCCCCCGACAGGGCGCGAACACTGAAGCTTTCTTT
>TRBV6-2/TRBV6-3|.|TRBJ2-1|TRBD2
CASSYSIFASGGQYNEQFF
TGTGCCAGCAGTTACTCGATTTTTGCTAGCGGGGGGCAATACAATGAGCAGTTCTTC
>TRBV4-1|.|TRBJ1-4|TRBD1
CASSQDGTGDEKLFF
TGCGCCAGCAGCCAAGATGGGACAGGGGATGAAAAACTGTTTTTT
>TRBV10-3|few|TRBJ1-2|TRBD1
CATGTASNYGYTF
TGTGCCACCGGGACAGCTTCTAACTATGGCTACACCTTC
>TRBV25-1|.|TRBJ1-2|.
CASSGGGTAANTF
TGTGCCAGCAGTGGGGGGGGTACCGCTGCTAACACCTTC
>TRBV6-4|.|TRBJ2-2|.
CASSDSDTGELFF
TGTGCCAGCAGTGACTCTGACACCGGGGAGCTGTTTTTT
>TRBV3-1/TRBV3-2|.|TRBJ1-6|TRBD1
CASSRGTDNSPLHF
TGTGCCAGCAGCCGTGGGACAGATAATTCACCCCTCCACTTT
>TRBV27|.|TRBJ1-4|.
CASSTTGRNNEKLFF
TGTGCCAGCAGTACTACCGGACGGAATAATGAAAAACTGTTTTTT
>TRBV11-2|.|TRBJ2-7|.
CASSPEERQRPVYEQYF
TGTGCCAGCAGCCCCGAGGAGCGTCAGCGGCCCGTATACGAGCAGTACTTC
>TRBV4-1|.|TRBJ2-5|.
CASSQGLVETQYF
TGCGCCAGCAGCCAAGGTTTAGTGGAGACCCAGTACTTC
>TRBV7-6|.|TRBJ1-1|.
CASSPRRGQSNTEAFF
TGTGCCAGCAGCCCCCGCCGAGGACAGTCGAACACTGAAGCTTTCTTT
>TRBV28|few|TRBJ1-5|.
CASSAWGESQPQHF
TGTGCCAGCAGTGCTTGGGGGGAAAGTCAGCCCCAGCATTTT
>TRBV18|.|TRBJ2-1|TRBD2
CASSPPGLAGGNEQFF
TGTGCCAGCTCACCACCAGGTCTAGCGGGCGGGAATGAGCAGTTCTTC
>TRBV2|once|TRBJ1-3|TRBD1
CASAEGRGLNTIYF
TGTGCCAGCGCTGAGGGAAGGGGGCTGAACACCATATATTTT
>TRBV28|.|TRBJ1-2|.
CASSPQAGYGYTF
TGTGCCAGCAGTCCCCAGGCTGGCTATGGCTACACCTTC
>TRBV25-1|.|TRBJ1-1|.
CASSEYGGAEAFF
TGTGCCAGCAGTGAATATGGCGGGGCTGAAGCTTTCTTT
>TRBV3-1/TRBV3-2|.|TRBJ1-1|.
CASHRAGGTEAFF
TGTGCCAGCCACAGGGCTGGGGGCACTGAAGCTTTCTTT
>TRBV5-6|.|TRBJ2-3|.
CASSLLESTDTQYF
TGTGCCAGCAGCTTACTAGAGAGCACAGATACGCAGTATTTT
>TRBV7-2|.|TRBJ2-7|TRBD2
CASSLVGAGGYEQYF
TGTGCCAGCAGCTTAGTTGGGGCGGGAGGGTACGAGCAGTACTTC
>TRBV2|.|TRBJ1-3|.
CASALSSGAGNTIYF
TGTGCCAGCGCCCTCTCGTCGGGGGCTGGAAACACCATATATTTT
>TRBV28|.|TRBJ1-1|TRBD1
CASSLVGAGGTGTEAFF
TGTGCCAGCAGTTTGGTAGGGGCAGGGGGCACAGGCACTGAAGCTTTCTTT
>TRBV5-1|.|TRBJ2-7|TRBD1
CASSPDRTGYEQYF
TGCGCCAGCAGCCCAGACCGGACAGGCTACGAGCAGTACTTC
>TRBV4-2|.|TRBJ2-7|.
CASSQDGGRSSYEQYF
TGTGCCAGCAGCCAAGATGGGGGGCGAAGCTCCTACGAGCAGTACTTC
>TRBV19|.|TRBJ1-2|.
CASSPRDTTAKGYGYTF
TGTGCCAGTAGTCCCCGGGACACTACTGCAAAAGGGTATGGCTACACCTTC
>TRBV5-1|once|TRBJ2-5|TRBD1
CASNGQGIETQYF
TGCGCCAGCAACGGACAGGGAATAGAGACCCAGTACTTC
>TRBV5-4|.|TRBJ1-1|.
CASSFNMVPNTEAFF
TGTGCCAGCAGCTTCAACATGGTCCCAAACACTGAAGCTTTCTTT
>TRBV2|.|TRBJ2-7|.
CASSAGLYEQYF
TGTGCCAGCAGCGCCGGACTATACGAGCAGTACTTC
>TRBV4-2|.|TRBJ1-2|.
CASSQGRTNYGYTF
TGTGCCAGCAGCCAAGGAAGGACTAACTATGGCTACACCTTC
>TRBV2|.|TRBJ2-7|TRBD1
CASSPIGQAGLYEQYF
TGTGCCAGCAGCCCGATCGGACAGGCTGGGCTCTACGAGCAGTACTTC
>TRBV5-1|once|TRBJ1-1|TRBD1
CASSLMTGTNTEASF
TGCGCCAGCAGCTTAATGACAGGGACGAACACTGAAGCTTCCTTT
>TRBV6-5|.|TRBJ2-3|.
CASSYSVVGGTDTQYF
TGTGCCAGCAGTTACTCGGTGGTCGGGGGCACAGATACGCAGTATTTT
>TRBV19|once|TRBJ1-4|.
CASSISGTLVANEKLFF
TGTGCCAGTAGTATTAGCGGGACCTTGGTCGCTAATGAAAAACTGTTTTTT
>TRBV5-5|.|TRBJ2-3|.
CASSFPAPSTDTQYF
TGTGCCAGCAGCTTTCCAGCGCCTAGCACAGATACGCAGTATTTT
>TRBV4-2|.|TRBJ1-1|TRBD1
CASSTSGQGMGNTEAFF
TGTGCCAGCAGCACTTCGGGACAGGGGATGGGGAACACTGAAGCTTTCTTT
>TRBV3-1/TRBV3-2|.|TRBJ2-2|.
CASSGLGRNTGELFF
TGTGCCAGCTCCGGTTTGGGCAGGAACACCGGGGAGCTGTTTTTT
>TRBV5-1|.|TRBJ2-7|.
CASSFLGGPGTYEQYF
TGCGCCAGCAGCTTTCTGGGGGGGCCGGGAACCTACGAGCAGTACTTC
>TRBV9|.|TRBJ1-2|.
CASSVGTGPLTYGYTF
TGTGCCAGCAGCGTAGGAACAGGGCCATTGACTTATGGCTACACCTTC
>TRBV18|.|TRBJ1-4|.
CASSRREEKLFF
TGTGCCAGCTCCCGGAGGGAGGAAAAACTGTTTTTT
>TRBV18|.|TRBJ2-1|TRBD2
CASSPGGAGVYNEQFF
TGTGCCAGCTCACCAGGTGGAGCGGGAGTATACAATGAGCAGTTCTTC